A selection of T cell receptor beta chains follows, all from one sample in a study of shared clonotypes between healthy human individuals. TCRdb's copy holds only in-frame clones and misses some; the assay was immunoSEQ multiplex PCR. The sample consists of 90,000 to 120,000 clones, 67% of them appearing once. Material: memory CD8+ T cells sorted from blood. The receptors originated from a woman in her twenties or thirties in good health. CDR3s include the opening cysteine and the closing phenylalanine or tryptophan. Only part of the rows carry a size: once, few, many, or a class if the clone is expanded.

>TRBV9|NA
CASSVGITRDSLGGEQYF
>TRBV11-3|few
CASSLVPTDTQYF
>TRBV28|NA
CASRNRGLVYEQYF
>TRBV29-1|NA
CSVIGHNTNTEAFF
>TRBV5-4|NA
CASSRDRVLEGSYEQYF
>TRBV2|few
CASSGDRLRSSYEQYF
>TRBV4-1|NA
CASSLGNNEKLFF
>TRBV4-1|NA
CASSQEGDPYNEQFF
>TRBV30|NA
CAWRREGTDTQYF
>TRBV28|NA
CASSFPAGTEGLEQYF
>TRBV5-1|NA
CASSLDAAIEAFF
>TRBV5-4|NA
CASSNARRTGGNFYEQFF
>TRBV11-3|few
CASSLGAASFNEQYF
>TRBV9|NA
CASSHLGAEAFF
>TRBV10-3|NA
CATFGVNQPQHF